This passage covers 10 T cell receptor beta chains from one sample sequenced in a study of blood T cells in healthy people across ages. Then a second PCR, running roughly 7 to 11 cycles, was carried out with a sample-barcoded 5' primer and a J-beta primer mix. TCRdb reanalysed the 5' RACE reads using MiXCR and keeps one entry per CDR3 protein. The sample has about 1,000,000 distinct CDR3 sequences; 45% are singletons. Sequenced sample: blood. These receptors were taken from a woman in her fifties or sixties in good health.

In DNA, the CDR3 is TGCAGCGCCCTGACTAGCGGGAGCGGTGGTGAGCAGTTCTTC. Protein: CSALTSGSGGEQFF. The chain is built from TRBV29-1 and TRBJ2-1; TRBD2 aligns across 12 bases. Germline CDR1 SQVTM, CDR2 ANQGSEA. The CDR3 loop spans 14 amino acids. V trimming: 7 bases; J trimming: 9 bases; junction bases outside the gene matches: 10.

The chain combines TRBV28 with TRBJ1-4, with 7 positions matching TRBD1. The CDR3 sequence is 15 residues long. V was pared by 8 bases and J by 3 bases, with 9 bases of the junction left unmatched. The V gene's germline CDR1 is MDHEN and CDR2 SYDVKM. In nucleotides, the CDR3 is TGTGCCAGCTCGTTGAGGGGGCTCGCTAATGAAAAACTGTTTTTT. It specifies CASSLRGLANEKLFF.

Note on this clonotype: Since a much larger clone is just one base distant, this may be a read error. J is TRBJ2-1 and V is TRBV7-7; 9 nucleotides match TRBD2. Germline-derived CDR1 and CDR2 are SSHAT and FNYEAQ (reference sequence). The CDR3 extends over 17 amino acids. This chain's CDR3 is CAGSLGLAGTSYNEQFF. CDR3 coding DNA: TGTGCCGGCAGCTTAGGGCTAGCGGGGACTTCCTACAATGAGCAGTTCTTC.

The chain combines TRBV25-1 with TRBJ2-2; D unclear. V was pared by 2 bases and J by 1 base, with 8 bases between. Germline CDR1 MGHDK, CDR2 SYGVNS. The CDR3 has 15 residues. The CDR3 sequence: CASSETILNTGELFF. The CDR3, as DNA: TGTGCCAGCAGTGAAACTATCTTGAACACCGGGGAGCTGTTTTTT.

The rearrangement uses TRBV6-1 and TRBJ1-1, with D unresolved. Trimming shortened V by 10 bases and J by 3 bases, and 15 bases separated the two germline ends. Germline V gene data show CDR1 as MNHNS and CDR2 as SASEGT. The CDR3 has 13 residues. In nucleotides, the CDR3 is TGTGCCACCACCTTCCGGGTTGACACTGAAGCTTTCTTT. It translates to CATTFRVDTEAFF.

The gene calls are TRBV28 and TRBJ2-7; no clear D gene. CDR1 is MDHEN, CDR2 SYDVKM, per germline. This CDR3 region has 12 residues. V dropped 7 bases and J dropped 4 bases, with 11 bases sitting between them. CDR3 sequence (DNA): TGTGCCAGCACCAAAGACGGGTACGAGCAGTACTTC. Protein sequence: CASTKDGYEQYF.

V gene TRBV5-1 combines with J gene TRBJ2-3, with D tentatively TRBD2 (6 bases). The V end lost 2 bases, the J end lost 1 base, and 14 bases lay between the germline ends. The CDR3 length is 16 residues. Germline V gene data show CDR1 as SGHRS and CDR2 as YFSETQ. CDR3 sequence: CASSFGLAFGTDTQYF. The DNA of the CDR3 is TGCGCCAGCAGCTTCGGGCTAGCGTTTGGCACAGATACGCAGTATTTT.

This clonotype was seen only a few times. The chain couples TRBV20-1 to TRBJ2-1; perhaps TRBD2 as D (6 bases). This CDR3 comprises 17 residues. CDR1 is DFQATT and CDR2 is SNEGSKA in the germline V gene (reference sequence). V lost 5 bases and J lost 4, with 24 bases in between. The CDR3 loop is CSAQSLIRGNGYNEQFF. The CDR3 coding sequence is TGCAGTGCTCAGAGCCTCATTCGGGGGAATGGATACAATGAGCAGTTCTTC.

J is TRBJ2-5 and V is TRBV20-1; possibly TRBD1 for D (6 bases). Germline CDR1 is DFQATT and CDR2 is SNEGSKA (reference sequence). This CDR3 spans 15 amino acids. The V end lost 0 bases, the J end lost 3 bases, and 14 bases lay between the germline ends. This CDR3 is CSARDDRWLKETQYF. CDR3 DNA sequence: TGCAGTGCTAGAGATGACAGGTGGTTAAAAGAGACCCAGTACTTC.

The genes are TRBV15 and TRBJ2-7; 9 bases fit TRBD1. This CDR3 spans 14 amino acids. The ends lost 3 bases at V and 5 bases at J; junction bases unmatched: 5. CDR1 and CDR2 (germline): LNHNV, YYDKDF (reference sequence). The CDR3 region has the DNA TGTGCCACCAGCAGCGGACAGGGGATCCACGAGCAGTACTTC. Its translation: CATSSGQGIHEQYF.